This T cell receptor beta chain was obtained from a study of human T cells and chemical hapten exposure. General study findings and limits: Expanded TCRs clustered into significantly more large CDR3 similarity groups than controls, the analysis revealed.

The sample holds a few counts of this clonotype. As yet, its antigen is unknown. The CDR3 is 17 residues long. Per germline, CDR1 SEHNR and CDR2 FQNEAQ (reference sequence). V lost 5 bases and J lost 0, with 16 bases in between. TCRdb redid the calling of the RACE reads with MiXCR, one entry per CDR3 protein. The sample carries under 85,000 distinct CDR3 sequences, about a tenth recorded once. Time point meaning: patch test 2, 6 weeks after DPC sensitization. Treatment reported: therapeutic diphenylcyclopropenone sensitization with weekly scalp DPC. The sequence was obtained from a woman aged 45-65 years with alopecia areata. Some clones in this sample may be carry-over from other donors' samples. This rearrangement joins TRBV7-9 to TRBJ2-2; D not certain. The specimen was whole blood, collected in connection with sensitization to the hapten diphenylcyclopropenone (DPC). CDR3 bases: TGTGCCAGCAGCCACAACCCCCAACCCGCGAACACCGGGGAGCTGTTTTTT. Protein product: CASSHNPQPANTGELFF.